Presented here are 5 T cell receptor beta chains from one specimen sequenced in a study of cytomegalovirus exposure and HLA in healthy donors. PCR was performed using 60 Vbeta and 13 Jbeta primers. The table came from immunoSEQ multiplex PCR; TCRdb's copy has only in-frame clones and leaves some out. The sample has tens of thousands of clones; around 75% are singletons. Sequencing was carried out using PBMCs. The receptors derive from a man between 35 and 55 years old in good health and CMV-seronegative.

This chain joins TRBV6-5 and TRBJ1-2; D is possibly TRBD1 (6 bases). Germline CDR1 is MNHEY and CDR2 is SVGAGI. There are 12 residues in the CDR3. With 6 bases removed from V and 3 bases from J, the gap between germline ends came to 8 bases. Here the CDR3 DNA reads TGTGCCAGCAGACGGACAGACTATGGCTACACCTTC. Protein sequence: CASRRTDYGYTF.

The chain carries TRBV7-9 and TRBJ2-3; D perhaps matches TRBD2 (5 bases). The germline V and J ends were trimmed by 5 bases and 8 bases, with 14 bases remaining between them. CDR1 SEHNR and CDR2 FQNEAQ come from the germline V gene (reference sequence). This CDR3 spans 13 amino acids. This chain's CDR3 is CASSPIGLVTQYF. In DNA form, the CDR3 reads TGTGCCAGCAGCCCGATTGGACTTGTTACGCAGTATTTT.

This chain joins TRBV6-1 and TRBJ2-7, with D maybe TRBD1 (6 bases). The CDR3 runs 15 residues. Looked up from germline, CDR1 is MNHNS and CDR2 is SASEGT. The V end was cut by 6 bases, the J end by 0 bases, with 15 bases between. The CDR3 is CASRKDSLDSYEQYF. CDR3 in DNA: TGTGCCAGCAGAAAGGACAGCCTAGACTCCTACGAGCAGTACTTC.

The chain combines TRBV5-8 with TRBJ2-1; a possible D gene is TRBD1 (6 bases). The V and J ends lost 4 bases and 3 bases respectively, with 11 bases between them. The CDR3 runs 14 residues. Germline lookup yields CDR1 SGHTS and CDR2 YDEGEE. CDR3 nucleotide sequence: TGTGCCAGCAGCGTCCGGGACAACTACAATGAGCAGTTCTTC. Its protein is CASSVRDNYNEQFF.

This clone was observed a few times. This chain connects TRBV6-5 to TRBJ1-5; 9 positions agree with TRBD1. Germline V lookup: CDR1 MNHEY, CDR2 SVGAGI. V shed 5 bases and J 2 bases; nucleotides not matched to a gene: 4. The CDR3 extends over 15 amino acids. DNA for the CDR3: TGTGCCAGCAGTCAGAACAGGGGGCGCAATCAGCCCCAGCATTTT. It specifies CASSQNRGRNQPQHF.